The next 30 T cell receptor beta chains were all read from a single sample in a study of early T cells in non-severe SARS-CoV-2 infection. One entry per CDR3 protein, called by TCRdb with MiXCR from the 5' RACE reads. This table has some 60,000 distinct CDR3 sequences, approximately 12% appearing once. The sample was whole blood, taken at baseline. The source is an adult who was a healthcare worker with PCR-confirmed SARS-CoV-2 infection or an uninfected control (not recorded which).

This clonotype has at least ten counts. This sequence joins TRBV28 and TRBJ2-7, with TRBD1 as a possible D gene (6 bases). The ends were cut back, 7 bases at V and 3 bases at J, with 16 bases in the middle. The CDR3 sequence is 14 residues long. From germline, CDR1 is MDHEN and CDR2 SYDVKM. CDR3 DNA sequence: TGTGCCAGCACCTACAGGGAGTCATTCTACGAGCAGTACTTC. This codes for CASTYRESFYEQYF.

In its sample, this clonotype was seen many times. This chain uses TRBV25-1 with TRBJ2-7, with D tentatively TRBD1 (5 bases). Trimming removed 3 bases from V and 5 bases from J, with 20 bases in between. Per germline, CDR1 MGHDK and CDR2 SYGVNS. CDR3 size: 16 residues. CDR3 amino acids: CASSEWGGALKDEQYF. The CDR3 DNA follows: TGTGCCAGCAGTGAGTGGGGTGGGGCCTTGAAGGACGAGCAGTACTTC.

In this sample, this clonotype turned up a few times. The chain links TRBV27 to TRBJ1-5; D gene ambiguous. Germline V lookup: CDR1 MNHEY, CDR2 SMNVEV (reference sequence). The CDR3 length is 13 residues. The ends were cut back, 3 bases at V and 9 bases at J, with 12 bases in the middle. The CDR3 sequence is CASSLGRYLPQHF. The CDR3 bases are TGTGCCAGCAGTTTGGGCCGGTATCTGCCCCAGCATTTT.

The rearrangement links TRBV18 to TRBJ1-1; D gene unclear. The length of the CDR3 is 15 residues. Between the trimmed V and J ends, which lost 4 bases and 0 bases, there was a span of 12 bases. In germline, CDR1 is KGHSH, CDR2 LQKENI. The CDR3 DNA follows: TGTGCCAGCTCACGCTCAGACACCATGAACACTGAAGCTTTCTTT. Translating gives CASSRSDTMNTEAFF.

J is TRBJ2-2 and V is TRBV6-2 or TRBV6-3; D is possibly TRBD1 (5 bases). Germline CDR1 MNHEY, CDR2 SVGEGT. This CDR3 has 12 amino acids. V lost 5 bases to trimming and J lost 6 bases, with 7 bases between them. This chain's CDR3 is CASSRGPGELFF. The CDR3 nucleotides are TGTGCCAGCAGTAGGGGTCCCGGGGAGCTGTTTTTT.

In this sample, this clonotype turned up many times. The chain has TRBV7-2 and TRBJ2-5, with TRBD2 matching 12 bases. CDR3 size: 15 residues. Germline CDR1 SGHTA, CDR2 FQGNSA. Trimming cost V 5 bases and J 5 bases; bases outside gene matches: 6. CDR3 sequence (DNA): TGTGCCAGCAGCCCTAGACTAGCGGGAGCTGAGACCCAGTACTTC. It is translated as CASSPRLAGAETQYF.

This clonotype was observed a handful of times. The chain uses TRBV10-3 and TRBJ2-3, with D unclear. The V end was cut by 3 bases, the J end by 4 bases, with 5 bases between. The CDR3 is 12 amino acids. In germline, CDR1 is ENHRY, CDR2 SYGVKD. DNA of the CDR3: TGTGCCATCAGTGAACGGCCAGATACGCAGTATTTT. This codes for CAISERPDTQYF.

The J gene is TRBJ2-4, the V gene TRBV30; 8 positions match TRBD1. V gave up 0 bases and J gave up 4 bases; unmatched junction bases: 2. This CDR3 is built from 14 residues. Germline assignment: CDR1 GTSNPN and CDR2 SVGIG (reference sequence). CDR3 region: CAWSVRTGKNIQYF. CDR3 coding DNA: TGTGCCTGGAGTGTTCGGACAGGGAAAAACATTCAGTACTTC.

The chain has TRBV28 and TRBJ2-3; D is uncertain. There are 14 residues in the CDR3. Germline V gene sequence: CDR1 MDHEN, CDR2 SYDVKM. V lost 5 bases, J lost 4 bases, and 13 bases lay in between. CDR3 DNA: TGTGCCAGCAGTACCGGGTCGACGGCAGATACGCAGTATTTT. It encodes CASSTGSTADTQYF.

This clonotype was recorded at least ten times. This chain's CDR3 is CASSPPSETYEQYF. In DNA form, the CDR3 reads TGTGCCAGCTCACCACCAAGTGAGACCTACGAGCAGTACTTC. The chain joins TRBV18 to TRBJ2-7; D gene ambiguous. The germline V gene encodes CDR1 KGHSH and CDR2 LQKENI. The CDR3 runs 14 residues. With 0 bases removed from V and 2 bases from J, the gap between germline ends came to 8 bases.

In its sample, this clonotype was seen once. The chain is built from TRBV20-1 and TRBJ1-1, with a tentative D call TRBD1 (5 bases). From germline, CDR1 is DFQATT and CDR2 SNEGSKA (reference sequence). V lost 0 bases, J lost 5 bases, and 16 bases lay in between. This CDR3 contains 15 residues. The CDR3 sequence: CSARDPTVSGTEAFF. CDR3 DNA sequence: TGCAGTGCTAGAGACCCGACAGTATCTGGGACTGAAGCTTTCTTT.

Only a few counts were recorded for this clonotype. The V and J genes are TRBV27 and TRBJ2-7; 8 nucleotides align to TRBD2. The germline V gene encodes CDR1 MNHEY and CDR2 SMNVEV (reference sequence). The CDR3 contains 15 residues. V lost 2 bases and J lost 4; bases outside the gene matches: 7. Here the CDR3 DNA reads TGTGCCAGCAGTTTAGGGGCAGGGACTAGGTACGAGCAGTACTTC. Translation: CASSLGAGTRYEQYF.

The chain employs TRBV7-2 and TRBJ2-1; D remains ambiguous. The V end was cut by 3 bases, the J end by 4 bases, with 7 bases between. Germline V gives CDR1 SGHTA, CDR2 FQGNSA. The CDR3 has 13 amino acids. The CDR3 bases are TGTGCCAGCAGCTTTGACAAGTACAATGAGCAGTTCTTC. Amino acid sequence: CASSFDKYNEQFF.

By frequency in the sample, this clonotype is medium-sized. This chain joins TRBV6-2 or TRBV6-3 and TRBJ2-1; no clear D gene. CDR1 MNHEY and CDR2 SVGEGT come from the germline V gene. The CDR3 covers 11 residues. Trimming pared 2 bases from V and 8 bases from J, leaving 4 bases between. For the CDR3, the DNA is TGTGCCAGCAGTTACGATGATGAGCAGTTCTTC. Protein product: CASSYDDEQFF.

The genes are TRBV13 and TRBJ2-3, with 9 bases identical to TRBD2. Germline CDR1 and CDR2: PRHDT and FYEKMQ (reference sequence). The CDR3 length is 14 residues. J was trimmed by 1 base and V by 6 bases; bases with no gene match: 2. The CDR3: CASRSSGGTDTQYF. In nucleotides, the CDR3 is TGTGCCAGCAGGTCTAGCGGGGGCACAGATACGCAGTATTTT.

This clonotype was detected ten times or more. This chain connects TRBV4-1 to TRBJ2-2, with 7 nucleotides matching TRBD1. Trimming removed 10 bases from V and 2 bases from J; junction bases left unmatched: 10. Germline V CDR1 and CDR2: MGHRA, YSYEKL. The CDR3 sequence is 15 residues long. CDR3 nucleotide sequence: TGCGCCAAATATCGGACAGGTGAAAACACCGGGGAGCTGTTTTTT. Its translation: CAKYRTGENTGELFF.

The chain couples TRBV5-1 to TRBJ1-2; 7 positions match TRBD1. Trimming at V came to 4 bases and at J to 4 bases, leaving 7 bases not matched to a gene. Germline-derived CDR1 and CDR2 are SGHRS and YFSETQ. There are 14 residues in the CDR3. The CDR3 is CASSPRQGTYGYTF. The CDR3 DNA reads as TGCGCCAGCAGCCCCCGACAGGGAACCTATGGCTACACCTTC. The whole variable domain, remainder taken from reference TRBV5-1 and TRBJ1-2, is KAGVTQTPRYLIKTRGQQVTLSCSPISGHRSVSWYQQTPGQGLQFLFEYFSETQRNKGNFPGRFSGRQFSNSRSEMNVSTLELGDSALYLCASSPRQGTYGYTFGSGTRLTVV.

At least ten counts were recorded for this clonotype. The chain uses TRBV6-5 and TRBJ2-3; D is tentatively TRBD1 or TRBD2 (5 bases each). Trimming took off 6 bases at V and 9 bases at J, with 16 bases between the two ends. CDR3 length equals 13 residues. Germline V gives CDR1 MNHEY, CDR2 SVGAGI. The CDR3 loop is CASSPPGTETQYF. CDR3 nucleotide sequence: TGTGCCAGCAGCCCTCCCGGGACCGAGACGCAGTATTTT.

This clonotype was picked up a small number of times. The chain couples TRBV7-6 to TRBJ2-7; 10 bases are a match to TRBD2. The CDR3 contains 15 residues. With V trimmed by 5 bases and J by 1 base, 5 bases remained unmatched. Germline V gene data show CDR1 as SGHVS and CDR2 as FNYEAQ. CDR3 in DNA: TGTGCCAGCAGCGCCGGGACTAGCGTATCCTACGAGCAGTACTTC. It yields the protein CASSAGTSVSYEQYF.

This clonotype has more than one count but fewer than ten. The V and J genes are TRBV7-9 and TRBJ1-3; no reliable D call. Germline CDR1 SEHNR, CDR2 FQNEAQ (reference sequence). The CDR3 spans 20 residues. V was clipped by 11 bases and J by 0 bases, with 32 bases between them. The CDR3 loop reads CALRRVEGMKQRFSGNTIYF. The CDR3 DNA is TGTGCCCTACGCCGAGTGGAGGGAATGAAACAACGCTTCTCTGGAAACACCATATATTTT.

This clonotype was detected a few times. As DNA, the CDR3 is TGTGCCAGCAGCTCCATACCCCGGGGCTACGAGCAGTACTTC. Translated: CASSSIPRGYEQYF. The chain joins TRBV11-2 to TRBJ2-7, with TRBD2 as a possible D gene (5 bases). The CDR3 runs 14 residues. Trimming took off 4 bases at V and 3 bases at J, with 13 bases between the two ends. Germline V gene data show CDR1 as SGHAT and CDR2 as FQNNGV. Variable domain in full (rest from reference TRBV11-2 and TRBJ2-7): EAGVAQSPRYKIIEKRQSVAFWCNPISGHATLYWYQQILGQGPKLLIQFQNNGVVDDSQLPKDRFSAERLKGVDSTLKIQPAKLEDSAVYLCASSSIPRGYEQYFGPGTRLTVT.

CDR3 in amino acids: CASTYEAGGANTQYF. CDR3 coding DNA: TGCGCCAGCACCTACGAAGCGGGAGGGGCTAATACGCAGTATTTT. This chain uses TRBV5-1 with TRBJ2-3; 10 bases agree with TRBD2. This CDR3 region has 15 residues. V trimming: 6 bases; J trimming: 7 bases; junction bases outside the gene matches: 11. CDR1 is SGHRS, CDR2 YFSETQ, per germline.

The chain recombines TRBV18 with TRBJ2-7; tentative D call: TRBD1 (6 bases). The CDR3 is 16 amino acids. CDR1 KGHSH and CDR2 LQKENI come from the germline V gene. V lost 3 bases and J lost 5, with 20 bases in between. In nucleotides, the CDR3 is TGTGCCAGCTCACCGGACTCCACAGGGTCCTTCCACGAGCAGTACTTC. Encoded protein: CASSPDSTGSFHEQYF.

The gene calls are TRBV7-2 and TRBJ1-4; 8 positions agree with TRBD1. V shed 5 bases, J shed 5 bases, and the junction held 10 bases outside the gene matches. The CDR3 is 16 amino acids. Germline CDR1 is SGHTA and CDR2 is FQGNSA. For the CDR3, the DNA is TGTGCCAGCAGCCCGCCACAGGGGGAGTGGAATGAAAAACTGTTTTTT. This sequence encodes CASSPPQGEWNEKLFF.

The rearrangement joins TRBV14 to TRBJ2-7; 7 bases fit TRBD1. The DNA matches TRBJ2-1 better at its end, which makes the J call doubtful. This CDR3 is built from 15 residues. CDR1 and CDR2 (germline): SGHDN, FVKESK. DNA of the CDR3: TGTGCCAGCAGGGCTAGCAGGGGGAGTGCGTACGAGCAGTTCTTC. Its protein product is CASRASRGSAYEQFF.

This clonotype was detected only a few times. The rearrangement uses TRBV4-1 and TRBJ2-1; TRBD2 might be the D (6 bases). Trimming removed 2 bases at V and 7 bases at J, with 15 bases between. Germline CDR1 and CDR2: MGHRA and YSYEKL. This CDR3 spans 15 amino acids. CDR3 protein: CASSQLTRGLNEQFF. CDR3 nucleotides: TGCGCCAGCAGCCAACTAACTCGGGGGTTGAATGAGCAGTTCTTC.

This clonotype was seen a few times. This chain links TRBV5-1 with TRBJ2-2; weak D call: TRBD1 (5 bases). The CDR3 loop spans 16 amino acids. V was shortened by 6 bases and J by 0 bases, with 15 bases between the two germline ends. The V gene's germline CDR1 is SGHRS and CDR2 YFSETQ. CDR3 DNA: TGCGCCAGCACCCTCACAGGACGCACGAACACCGGGGAGCTGTTTTTT. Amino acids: CASTLTGRTNTGELFF.

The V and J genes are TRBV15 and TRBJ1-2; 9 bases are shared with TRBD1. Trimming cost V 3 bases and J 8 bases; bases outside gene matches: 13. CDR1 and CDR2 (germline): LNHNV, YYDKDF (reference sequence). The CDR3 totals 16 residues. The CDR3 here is CATSRRTGDPWRGYTF. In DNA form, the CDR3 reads TGTGCCACCAGCAGGAGGACAGGGGACCCCTGGCGCGGCTACACCTTC.

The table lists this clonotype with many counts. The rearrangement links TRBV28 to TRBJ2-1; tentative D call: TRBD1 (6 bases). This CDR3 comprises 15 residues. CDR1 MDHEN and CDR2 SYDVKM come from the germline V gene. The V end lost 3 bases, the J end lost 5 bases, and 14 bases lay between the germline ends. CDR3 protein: CASSFWGRADNEQFF. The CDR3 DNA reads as TGTGCCAGCAGTTTCTGGGGGCGGGCAGACAATGAGCAGTTCTTC.

The CDR3 coding sequence is TGCAGTGCTAGGGTTAGCGCGAATCACGAGCAGTACTTC. Encoded protein: CSARVSANHEQYF. The chain joins TRBV20-1 to TRBJ2-7; a possible D gene is TRBD2 (5 bases). Germline assignment: CDR1 DFQATT and CDR2 SNEGSKA (reference sequence). V was shortened by 3 bases and J by 5 bases, with 14 bases between the two germline ends. The CDR3 has 13 residues.